Listed below are T cell receptor beta chains from one sample, sequenced in a study of cytomegalovirus exposure and HLA in healthy donors. Using immunoSEQ multiplex PCR, the repertoire was profiled, and TCRdb retains in-frame clones only, with some absent. Among about 150,000 clones, roughly 85% were seen once, and the ten largest hold approximately 6.2%. Input material: PBMCs. The receptors stem from a man aged 35-49 years in good health and CMV-seropositive. The CDR3 runs from the conserved cysteine through the conserved F or W. Each record gives: clone size, J gene, V gene, D gene, CDR3 DNA, CDR3 protein. D genes are given only for firm matches. The size field is filled for only some rows; it gives once, few, many or a size class.

>-|TRBJ2-7|TRBV4-2|-
TGTGCCAGCAGCCAAGGAAGCGGTCAATCCTACGAGCAGTACTTC
CASSQGSGQSYEQYF
>-|TRBJ1-3|TRBV10-3|TRBD1
TGTGCCATCAAAGACAGGGCCCCTGGAAACACCATATATTTT
CAIKDRAPGNTIYF
>-|TRBJ1-1|TRBV6-6|TRBD1
TGTGCCAGCAGTTACACAGGGGAAAACACTGAAGCTTTCTTT
CASSYTGENTEAFF
>-|TRBJ1-4|TRBV30|-
TGTGCCTGGGGGGCTGTAGATGAAAAACTGTTTTTT
CAWGAVDEKLFF
>-|TRBJ2-7|TRBV5-1|TRBD1
TGCGCCAGCAGCCGGGACAGCTTCTACGAGCAGTACTTC
CASSRDSFYEQYF
>-|TRBJ2-7|TRBV10-3|TRBD1
TGTGCCATCAGTGAGTCGCCAGGGGGCCTGAACGAGCAGTACTTC
CAISESPGGLNEQYF
>-|TRBJ1-5|TRBV19|-
TGTGCCAGTAGTATCACGACAATTCGGCATTTT
CASSITTIRHF
>few|TRBJ2-7|TRBV11-2|-
TGTGCCAGCAGTCGAGACGACAACGAGCAGTACTTC
CASSRDDNEQYF
>-|TRBJ2-5|TRBV6-1|-
TGTGCCAGCAGCGGAGGGACCGGCAACACGGGGACCCAGTACTTC
CASSGGTGNTGTQYF
>-|TRBJ2-7|TRBV27|TRBD1
TGTGCCAGCAGTTTAAGGGACAGAACCTACGAGCAGTACTTC
CASSLRDRTYEQYF
>-|TRBJ2-3|TRBV10-1|-
TGCGCCAGCAGTGGCGGAGATACGCAGTATTTT
CASSGGDTQYF
>-|TRBJ1-1|TRBV5-1|-
TGCGCCAGCAGCCAACCGGGGGGTTTTAAGGGCACTGAAGCTTTCTTT
CASSQPGGFKGTEAFF
>-|TRBJ2-5|TRBV30|TRBD2
TGTGCCTGGAGATGGGGGAGGGCATCCCAAGAGACCCAGTACTTC
CAWRWGRASQETQYF
>-|TRBJ1-1|TRBV19|-
TGTGCCAGTAGTACTAGAAGAGGCACTGAAGCTTTCTTT
CASSTRRGTEAFF
>once|TRBJ2-1|TRBV21-1|-
TGTGCCAGCAGCAAAGTTAGGCTAGCGGGGCTTTACAATGAGCAGTTCTTC
CASSKVRLAGLYNEQFF
>few|TRBJ2-6|TRBV18|-
TGTGCCAGCTCACCACCCGGCGGGGGCGGGGCCAACGTCCTGACTTTC
CASSPPGGGGANVLTF
>-|TRBJ1-6|TRBV9|TRBD1
TGTGCCGGCAGCGTAGGGGACAGCTATAATTCACCCCTCCACTTT
CAGSVGDSYNSPLHF
>-|TRBJ1-6|TRBV5-1|-
TGCGCCAGCAGCCCCGGGGCAGGGGCAGGCCCCTATAATTCACCCCTCCACTTT
CASSPGAGAGPYNSPLHF
>-|TRBJ1-2|TRBV28|-
TGTGCCAGCAGCCAGGCCCCAAGGGGCTATGGCTACACCTTC
CASSQAPRGYGYTF
>-|TRBJ1-6|TRBV27|-
TGTGCCAGCAGTTCCGTCTCCTATAATTCACCCCTCCACTTT
CASSSVSYNSPLHF
>once|TRBJ2-1|TRBV27|TRBD2
TGTGCCAGCAGTCTAGCGGGAGCGGGTTTTTTCTATGAGCAGTTCTTC
CASSLAGAGFFYEQFF
>-|TRBJ2-6|TRBV13|-
TGTGCCAGCAGCCCCTGGAGGAGGGCCAACGTCCTGACTTTC
CASSPWRRANVLTF
>-|TRBJ2-5|TRBV18|TRBD2
TGTGCCAGCTCACCTAAAGGACTAGCGGGAGGAGTGGGGGAGACCCAGTACTTC
CASSPKGLAGGVGETQYF
>-|TRBJ2-5|TRBV7-3|TRBD2
TGTGCCAGCAGCCTCCTAGCGGGAGTGGGAGAGACCCAGTACTTC
CASSLLAGVGETQYF
>-|TRBJ1-1|TRBV7-9|-
TGTGCCAGCAGCTTAGAGGAGATGGCTTTCTTT
CASSLEEMAFF
>-|TRBJ2-4|TRBV15|TRBD2
TGTGCCACCAGCAGAGATCGTGGGGGGGGACTAGCCAAAAACATTCAGTACTTC
CATSRDRGGGLAKNIQYF
>-|TRBJ2-7|TRBV18|-
TGTGCCAGCTCACCACCGGGCAGGGGTGGCGAGCAGTACTTC
CASSPPGRGGEQYF
>-|TRBJ2-1|TRBV5-1|TRBD2
TGCGCCAGCAGCTTTAGGACTAGCGGAAACAATGAGCAGTTCTTC
CASSFRTSGNNEQFF
>once|TRBJ2-7|TRBV10-1|-
TGCGCCAGCAGTCGGGGGTACGAGCAGTACTTC
CASSRGYEQYF
>-|TRBJ2-1|TRBV15|TRBD2
TGTGCCACCAGCATACCGGGACTAGCGGGAGTGAGGGAGCAGTTCTTC
CATSIPGLAGVREQFF
>-|TRBJ2-7|TRBV7-9|-
TGTGCCAGCAGCCACCTCCGGGACACATTCTACGAGCAGTACTTC
CASSHLRDTFYEQYF
>once|TRBJ2-3|TRBV6-6|-
TGTGCCAGCAGTTACTGGCCAGTATCTAGCACAGATACGCAGTATTTT
CASSYWPVSSTDTQYF
>-|TRBJ2-5|TRBV11-2|-
TGTGCCAGCAGCCTAGACAGGTGGAAGGAGACCCAGTACTTC
CASSLDRWKETQYF
>-|TRBJ2-3|TRBV6-6|-
TGTGCCAGCAGCTTAGGACTCGGCCCCGATACGCAGTATTTT
CASSLGLGPDTQYF
>-|TRBJ2-1|TRBV7-8|-
TGTGCCAGCAGCCCCAGGGCTAATGAGCAGTTCTTC
CASSPRANEQFF
>-|TRBJ1-6|TRBV10-3|-
TGTGCCATCAGTGACGGGGGTAGAGATTCACCCCTCCACTTT
CAISDGGRDSPLHF
>-|TRBJ2-3|TRBV5-1|-
TGCGCCAGCAGCTTGACAGGGAAGGATACGCAGTATTTT
CASSLTGKDTQYF
>-|TRBJ2-2|TRBV28|-
TGTGCCAGCAGTTTGGACAGAATCACCGGGGAGCTGTTTTTT
CASSLDRITGELFF
>-|TRBJ1-2|TRBV6-4|-
TGTGCCAGCAGTGAGGAGGTACTCAGAGGTCTTGGCTACACCTTC
CASSEEVLRGLGYTF
>-|TRBJ2-7|TRBV7-9|-
TGTGCCAGCAGCCCCTCACTCTACGAGCAGTACTTC
CASSPSLYEQYF
>-|TRBJ2-5|TRBV9|TRBD1
TGTGCCAGCAGCGCCAATCCCGGGACAGGTCAAGAGACCCAGTACTTC
CASSANPGTGQETQYF
>-|TRBJ2-1|TRBV18|-
TGTGCCAGCTCACCTCTGACAGGACAGTACAATGAGCAGTTCTTC
CASSPLTGQYNEQFF
>-|TRBJ1-1|TRBV12-5|-
TGTGCTAGTGCCTGGGGGCAGAACACTGAAGCTTTCTTT
CASAWGQNTEAFF